This T cell receptor beta chain was retrieved from a study of cytomegalovirus exposure and HLA in healthy donors. Repertoires were generated with immunoSEQ multiplex PCR, while TCRdb's copy carries only in-frame clones and drops some. Of 150,000 to 200,000 clones listed, roughly 83% were seen once; the top ten hold almost 1.5%. Notes on the study in general: Most TCR sequences were uncommon, yet certain public TCRs appeared in many donors.

Germline loops: CDR1 LGHNA, CDR2 YNFKEQ. V lost 3 bases to trimming and J lost 5 bases; unmatched junction nucleotides: 4. This CDR3 is built from 14 residues. Concerning this clone itself: Its antigen remains unknown.

The chain has TRBV4-2 and TRBJ2-1, with 7 bases matching TRBD2. Sequencing was carried out using PBMCs. The TCR sequence derives from a woman between 18 and 29 years old in good health and CMV-seronegative. DNA for the CDR3: TGTGCCAGCAGCCATGGACTAGAAAACAATGAGCAGTTCTTC. Amino acid sequence: CASSHGLENNEQFF.